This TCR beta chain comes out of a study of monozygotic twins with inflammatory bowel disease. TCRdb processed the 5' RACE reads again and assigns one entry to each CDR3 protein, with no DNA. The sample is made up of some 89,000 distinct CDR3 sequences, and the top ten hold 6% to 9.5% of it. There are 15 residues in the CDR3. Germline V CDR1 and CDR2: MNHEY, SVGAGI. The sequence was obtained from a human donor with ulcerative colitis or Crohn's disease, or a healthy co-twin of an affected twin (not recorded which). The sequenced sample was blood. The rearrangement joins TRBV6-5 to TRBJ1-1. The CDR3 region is CASSYALGMNTEAFF.